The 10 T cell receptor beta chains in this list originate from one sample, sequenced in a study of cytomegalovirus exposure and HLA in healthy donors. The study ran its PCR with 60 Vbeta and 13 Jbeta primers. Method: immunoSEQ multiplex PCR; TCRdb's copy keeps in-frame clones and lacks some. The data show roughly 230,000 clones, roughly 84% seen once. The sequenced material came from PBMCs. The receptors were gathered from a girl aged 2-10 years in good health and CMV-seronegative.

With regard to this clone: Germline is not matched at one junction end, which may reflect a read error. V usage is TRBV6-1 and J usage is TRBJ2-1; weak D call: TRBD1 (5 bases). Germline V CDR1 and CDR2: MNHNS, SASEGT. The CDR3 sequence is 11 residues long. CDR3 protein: CTSSAYREQFF. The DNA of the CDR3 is TGTACCAGCAGTGCCTACAGGGAGCAGTTCTTC.

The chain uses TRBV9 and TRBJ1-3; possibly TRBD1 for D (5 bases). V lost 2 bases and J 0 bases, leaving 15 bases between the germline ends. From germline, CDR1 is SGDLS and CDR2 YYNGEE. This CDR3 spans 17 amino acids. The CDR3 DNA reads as TGTGCCAGCAGCGTCACAGCGGGACGGAGCTCTGGAAACACCATATATTTT. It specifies CASSVTAGRSSGNTIYF.

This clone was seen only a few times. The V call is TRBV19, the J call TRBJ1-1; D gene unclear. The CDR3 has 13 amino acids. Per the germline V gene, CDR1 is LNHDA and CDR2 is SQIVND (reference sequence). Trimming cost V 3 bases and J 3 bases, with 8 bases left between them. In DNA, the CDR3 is TGTGCCAGTAGTATCGGGGTCGACACTGAAGCTTTCTTT. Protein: CASSIGVDTEAFF.

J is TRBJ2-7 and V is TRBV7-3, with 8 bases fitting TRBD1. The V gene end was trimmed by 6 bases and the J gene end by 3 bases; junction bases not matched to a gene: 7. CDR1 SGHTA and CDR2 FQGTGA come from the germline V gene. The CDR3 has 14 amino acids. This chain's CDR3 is CASREAGTGYEQYF. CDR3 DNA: TGTGCCAGCAGGGAAGCCGGGACAGGCTACGAGCAGTACTTC.

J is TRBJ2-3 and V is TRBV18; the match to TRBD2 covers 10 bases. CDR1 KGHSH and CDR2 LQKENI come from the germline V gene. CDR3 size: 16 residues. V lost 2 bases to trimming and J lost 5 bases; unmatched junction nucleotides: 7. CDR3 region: CASSPILAGVEDTQYF. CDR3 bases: TGTGCCAGCTCACCAATTCTAGCGGGAGTTGAAGATACGCAGTATTTT.

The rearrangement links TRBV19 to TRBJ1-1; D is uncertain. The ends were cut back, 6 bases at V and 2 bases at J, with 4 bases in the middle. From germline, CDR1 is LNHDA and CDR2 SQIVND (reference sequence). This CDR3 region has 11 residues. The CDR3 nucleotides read TGTGCCAGTAGGACTAACACTGAAGCTTTCTTT. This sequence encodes CASRTNTEAFF.

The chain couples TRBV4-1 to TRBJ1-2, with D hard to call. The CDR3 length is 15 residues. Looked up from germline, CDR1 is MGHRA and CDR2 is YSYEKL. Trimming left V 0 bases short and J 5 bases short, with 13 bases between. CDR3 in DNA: TGCGCCAGCAGCCAAGAATTGCGAGGCGGTTATGGCTACACCTTC. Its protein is CASSQELRGGYGYTF.

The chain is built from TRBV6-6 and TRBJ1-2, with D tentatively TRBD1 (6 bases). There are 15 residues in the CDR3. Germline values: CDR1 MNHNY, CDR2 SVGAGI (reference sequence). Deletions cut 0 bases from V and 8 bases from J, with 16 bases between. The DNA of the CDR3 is TGTGCCAGCAGTTACTCGGAAACAGGGATCCGCGGCTACACCTTC. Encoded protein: CASSYSETGIRGYTF.

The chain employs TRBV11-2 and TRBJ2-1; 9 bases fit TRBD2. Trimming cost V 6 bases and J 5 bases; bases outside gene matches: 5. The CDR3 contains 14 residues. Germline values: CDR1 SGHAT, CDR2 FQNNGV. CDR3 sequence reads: CASSPGLAHNEQFF. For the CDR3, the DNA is TGTGCCAGCAGTCCGGGACTAGCTCACAATGAGCAGTTCTTC.

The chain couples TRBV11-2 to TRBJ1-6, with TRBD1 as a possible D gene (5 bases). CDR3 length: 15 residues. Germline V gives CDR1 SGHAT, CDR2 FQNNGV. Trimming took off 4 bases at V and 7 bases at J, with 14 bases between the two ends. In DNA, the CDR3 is TGTGCCAGCAGCTCCCGAGGTCAGGGCAATTCACCCCTCCACTTT. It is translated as CASSSRGQGNSPLHF.